This entry describes one T cell receptor (beta chain). CDR1 is SGDLS and CDR2 is YYNGEE in the germline V gene. Trimming at V came to 0 bases and at J to 0 bases, leaving 14 bases not matched to a gene. The CDR3 is 20 amino acids. TCRdb keeps only in-frame clones here, not all; method: immunoSEQ multiplex PCR. Of about 480,000 clones listed, approximately 90% are singletons. This specimen belongs to a study of blood T cell repertoires in COVID-19. The receptor was derived from a woman in her fifties or sixties who had recovered from COVID-19. Sequences were obtained from PBMCs or T cells enriched from blood (not recorded which). This chain connects TRBV9 to TRBJ2-7; 11 nucleotides align to TRBD2. Here the CDR3 reads CASSVAVLAGGPLFSYEQYV. The CDR3 nucleotides read TGTGCCAGCAGCGTAGCGGTCCTAGCGGGGGGACCCCTTTTCTCCTACGAGCAGTACGTC.